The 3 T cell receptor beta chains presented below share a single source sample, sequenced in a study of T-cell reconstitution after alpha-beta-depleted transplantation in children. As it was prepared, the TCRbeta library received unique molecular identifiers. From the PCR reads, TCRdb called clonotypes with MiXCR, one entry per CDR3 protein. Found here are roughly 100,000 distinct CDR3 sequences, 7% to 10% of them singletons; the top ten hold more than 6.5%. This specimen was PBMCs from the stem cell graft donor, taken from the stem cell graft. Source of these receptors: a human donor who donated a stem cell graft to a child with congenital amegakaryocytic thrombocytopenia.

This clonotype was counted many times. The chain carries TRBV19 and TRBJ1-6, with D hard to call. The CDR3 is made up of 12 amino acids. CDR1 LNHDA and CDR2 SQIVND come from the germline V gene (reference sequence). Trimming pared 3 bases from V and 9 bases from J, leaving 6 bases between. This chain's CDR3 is CASSIRGSPLHF. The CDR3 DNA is TGTGCCAGTAGTATTCGCGGTTCACCCCTCCACTTT.

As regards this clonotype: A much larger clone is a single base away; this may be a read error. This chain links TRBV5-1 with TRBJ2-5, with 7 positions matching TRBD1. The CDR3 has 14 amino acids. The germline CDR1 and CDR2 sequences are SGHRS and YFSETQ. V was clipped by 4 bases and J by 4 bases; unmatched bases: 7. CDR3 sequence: CASSPQGQPETQYF. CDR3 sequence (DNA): TGCGCCAGCAGCCCCCAGGGACAGCCAGAGACCCAGTACTTC.

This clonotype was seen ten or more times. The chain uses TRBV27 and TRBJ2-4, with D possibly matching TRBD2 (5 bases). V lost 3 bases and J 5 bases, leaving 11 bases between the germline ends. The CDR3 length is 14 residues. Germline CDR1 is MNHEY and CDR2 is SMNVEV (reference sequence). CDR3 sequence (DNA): TGTGCCAGCAGTTTTACCGGGAAACAAAACATTCAGTACTTC. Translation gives CASSFTGKQNIQYF.